This T cell receptor beta chain was observed in a study of T cells in Graves' hyperthyroidism and ophthalmopathy. V was pared by 0 bases and J by 3 bases, with 13 bases between. CDR1 is SGDLS and CDR2 is YYNGEE in the germline V gene. CDR3 length: 15 amino acids. Graves' hyperthyroidism showing no ophthalmopathy progression within 18 months was considered stable. Clinical symptoms, serum thyroxine, TRAb, thyroid ultrasound and orbital computed tomography informed diagnoses. Findings of the study overall: A median approximately 6.5 months before onset, the model predicted ophthalmopathy.

RNA transcripts provided the source from which TCR beta CDR3 regions were amplified. HTBI primers were used for first-round RT-PCR of the TCR CDR3. TCRdb re-analysed the multiplex PCR reads in MiXCR, keeping a single row per CDR3 protein. Counted here are about 620,000 distinct CDR3 sequences, around 16% occurring once; the ten biggest clones make up over 3.5%. This clonotype was counted at least ten times. Its antigen is not known. The TCR was taken from a woman aged 25 to 39 with Graves' hyperthyroidism. This chain uses TRBV9 with TRBJ2-7, with D perhaps matching TRBD2 (5 bases). Sequences were obtained from blood. CDR3 region: CASSVEGRGLYEQYF. As DNA, the CDR3 is TGTGCCAGCAGCGTAGAAGGTCGGGGTCTCTACGAGCAGTACTTC.